This TCR beta chain was recorded in a study of blood T cell repertoires in COVID-19 (dated by TCRdb to 2020 to 2021). At the level of the whole study: Samples from collaborators originated in the United States, Italy and Spain and spanned both the acute and convalescent phases of COVID-19. The material from the prospective study consisted of cDNA or gDNA derived from T cells, B-cell-depleted T cells, or PBMCs. The dataset comprised deeply sampled blood TCRbeta repertoires from subjects exposed to, actively infected with, or recovered from COVID-19. A freely available public database, intended as a resource for researchers studying the immune response to SARS-CoV-2, is where the repertoires were released. Samples were obtained from the ongoing ImmuneRACE study (first 160 participants) and from 1,000 to 1,500 subjects provided by 6 global collaborators. Sample metadata almost always included a de-identified subject ID, COVID-19 status, age in years and sex. Where available, HLA class I and class II types were taken from metadata supplied by the sample provider and were not determined by assay-based typing. The paper as a whole reports these results and caveats: Clinical and demographic metadata were provided uncurated, with the amount varying by source and participant.

Whole blood was collected in K2EDTA tubes by collaborating institutions according to the institutions' own protocols. For TCRbeta analysis, collaborators shipped samples in one of three forms: frozen whole blood, isolated PBMCs, or DNA extracted from either of those sample types. CDR1 is given as SGHRS and CDR2 as YFSETQ, both from the germline V gene. Trimming removed 3 bases from V and 10 bases from J, leaving 20 bases between the germline ends. The CDR3 numbers 14 residues from cysteine through phenylalanine. Just the 42-base CDR3 DNA is kept, in frame starting at base 1. About this clone: The clone's antigen remains unknown. Qualities for individual bases were not recorded, and no much larger clone is one base off.

TCRbeta CDR3 regions were amplified from genomic DNA by means of the immunoSEQ Assay, a bias-controlled multiplex PCR. On the authors' methods: The number of nucleated cells in each sample was estimated from the amplification of reference gene primers within the assay. Sequence reads were collapsed and filtered to measure the absolute abundance of every unique TCRbeta CDR3 rearrangement. Productive Simpson clonality was computed per sample as the square root of Simpson's diversity index over productive rearrangements. The table was pulled from immuneACCESS by TCRdb, which kept in-frame rearrangements only. Such tables lose some clones; where checked, under half of the loss comes from unresolved V genes, and the rest has no known cause. Clone size and V and J calls were adopted from that table, with D and trimming inferred from the DNA. The table for this sample lists 100,000 to 130,000 clones; 65% to 80% of them were counted only once. The top ten clones comprise 1.5% to 2% of the sample.

Recombination joined TRBV5-1 with TRBJ2-7, and the D gene may be TRBD2, 5 bases matching. The receptor was derived from a woman between 40 and 55 years old with acute or convalescent COVID-19. The sample taken for sequencing was peripheral blood. CDR3 loop: CASSYFMDGLNQYF. The nucleotide sequence reads as follows: TGCGCCAGCAGCTATTTCATGGATGGACTTAACCAGTACTTC.